Described below is a single T cell receptor (beta chain) sequence and its context. Its antigen is currently unknown. The PCR ran on 60 Vbeta and 13 Jbeta primers. Some clones are missing from TCRdb's copy, which holds only in-frame ones; the method was immunoSEQ multiplex PCR. The sample carries approximately 190,000 clones, about 84% recorded once. This entry comes from a study of cytomegalovirus exposure and HLA in healthy donors. The length of the CDR3 is 14 residues. In germline, CDR1 is SGHNT, CDR2 YYREEE (reference sequence). V lost 2 bases to trimming and J lost 1 base, with 8 bases between them. Study-wide findings and caveats: Follow-up analysis later connected one missense variant in DCLRE1C with trimming of TCR beta V- and J-genes. Segments of the TCR beta V type were, in most cases, productive about 90% or about 30% of the time in an earlier analysis.

The V call is TRBV5-4, the J call TRBJ2-3; D call uncertain. Sample: PBMCs. The receptor was derived from a woman aged 25 to 45 in good health and CMV-seropositive. CDR3 protein: CASSFSRGTDTQYF. The CDR3 DNA sequence: TGTGCCAGCAGCTTTTCACGGGGCACAGATACGCAGTATTTT.